This T cell receptor beta chain originates from a study of blood T cell repertoires in COVID-19. Deletions cut 5 bases from V and 3 bases from J, with 8 bases between. The CDR3 is made up of 12 amino acids. The V gene's germline CDR1 is SGHAT and CDR2 FQNNGV. Sequencing used immunoSEQ multiplex PCR; TCRdb keeps in-frame clones, though not all of them. The sample holds 200,000 to 250,000 clones, more than 75% seen once. This clonotype was obtained from an elderly woman with COVID-19, enrolled during active disease. The V gene is TRBV11-2, the J gene TRBJ2-7, with a weak D call TRBD1 (6 bases). Sequenced: peripheral blood. The CDR3 loop is CASSHRVYEQYV. The CDR3 bases are TGTGCCAGCAGCCACAGGGTCTACGAGCAGTACGTC.